This TCR beta chain was captured in a study of blood T cell repertoires in COVID-19. Across the study: Whether acute or convalescent, the COVID-19 samples came from the United States, Italy and Spain.

The assay was immunoSEQ multiplex PCR, and TCRdb's table has in-frame clones only and misses some. In the table there are tens of thousands of clones, over 70% of which are singletons. Trimming stripped 5 bases from V and 1 base from J, with 18 bases between. CDR1 and CDR2 from the germline V gene are SGHNT and YYREEE (reference sequence). The CDR3 totals 16 residues. The V gene is TRBV5-4, the J gene TRBJ1-1, with D perhaps matching TRBD1 (6 bases). The material sequenced was peripheral blood. This clonotype was obtained from a man older than 75 with active or convalescent COVID-19. The CDR3 nucleotides read TGTGCCAGCAGGGAATACAGGGTCTCGACGAACACTGAAGCTTTCTTT. Protein product: CASREYRVSTNTEAFF.